The 9 T cell receptor beta chains reported below all come from one sample, sequenced in a study of blood T cell repertoires in COVID-19. The protocol was immunoSEQ multiplex PCR, while the TCRdb copy is restricted to in-frame clones and leaves out a portion. The sample includes 450,000 or so clones, about 88% of them seen just once. The sequencing input was peripheral blood. The source of these receptors is a man aged 18-30 years with COVID-19, enrolled during active disease.

About this clone: Within the sample, other DNA sequences also encode this same CDR3. The V and J genes are TRBV19 and TRBJ2-5; 7 bases map to TRBD1. Germline-derived CDR1 and CDR2 are LNHDA and SQIVND (reference sequence). V was pared by 2 bases and J by 4 bases, with 4 bases of the junction left unmatched. The CDR3 length is 14 residues. As DNA, the CDR3 is TGTGCCAGTAGTATAATGGCAGGGGGAGAGACCCAGTACTTC. Its translation: CASSIMAGGETQYF.

The rearrangement links TRBV7-9 to TRBJ2-1, with a weak D call TRBD2 (6 bases). The CDR3 runs 15 residues. CDR1 is SEHNR, CDR2 FQNEAQ, per germline (reference sequence). Deletions cut 5 bases from V and 7 bases from J, with 18 bases between. DNA for the CDR3: TGTGCCAGCAGCCGAGGAGGGGAAGAGGGGAATGAGCAGTTCTTC. It codes for CASSRGGEEGNEQFF.

The J gene is TRBJ2-1, the V gene TRBV18, with D possibly being TRBD2 (5 bases). The CDR3 totals 12 residues. The V gene's germline CDR1 is KGHSH and CDR2 LQKENI. V lost 2 bases and J lost 9, with 8 bases in between. The CDR3 DNA follows: TGTGCCAGCTCACCATATCGGGGTGAGCAGTTCTTC. Its protein product is CASSPYRGEQFF.

The rearrangement joins TRBV6-2 or TRBV6-3 to TRBJ2-7; D perhaps matches TRBD1 (6 bases). The germline CDR1 and CDR2 sequences are MNHEY and SVGEGT. The CDR3 length is 13 residues. Trimming left V 2 bases short and J 5 bases short, with 10 bases between. CDR3 sequence reads: CASSYRRGNEQYF. CDR3 DNA: TGTGCCAGCAGTTACCGCAGGGGAAACGAGCAGTACTTC.

This clone was seen a few times. Other DNA variants within this sample encode the same CDR3. V and J are TRBV5-1 and TRBJ2-1; 11 bases map to TRBD2. The germline CDR1 and CDR2 sequences are SGHRS and YFSETQ. There are 15 residues in the CDR3. V gave up 4 bases and J gave up 4 bases; unmatched junction bases: 4. The chain's CDR3 is CASSPGLADYNEQFF. The CDR3 nucleotides are TGCGCCAGCAGCCCGGGACTAGCGGATTACAATGAGCAGTTCTTC.

The chain employs TRBV5-1 and TRBJ1-2; TRBD1 matches at 9 bases. V lost 5 bases, J lost 8 bases, and 13 bases stayed unmatched. Germline CDR1 SGHRS, CDR2 YFSETQ. There are 15 residues in the CDR3. CDR3 sequence (DNA): TGCGCCAGCAGTATCGGGCCGGGACAGGGCTCCGGCTACACCTTC. As protein: CASSIGPGQGSGYTF.

V and J are TRBV7-3 and TRBJ2-7, with D unresolved. The CDR3 extends over 14 amino acids. Germline V CDR1 and CDR2: SGHTA, FQGTGA. V was cut by 3 bases and J by 0 bases, with 9 bases left in between. DNA of the CDR3: TGTGCCAGCAGCTTGAAAGGAGACTCCTACGAGCAGTACTTC. As protein: CASSLKGDSYEQYF.

V and J are TRBV29-1 and TRBJ2-2, with D perhaps matching TRBD2 (5 bases). Trimming cost V 1 base and J 0 bases, with 9 bases left between them. Germline-derived CDR1 and CDR2 are SQVTM and ANQGSEA. This CDR3 spans 15 amino acids. The CDR3 spells CSVEVPGTNTGELFF. The CDR3 bases are TGCAGCGTTGAAGTGCCGGGAACGAACACCGGGGAGCTGTTTTTT.

The CDR3 is CASSPPRTSGFAGEQYF. CDR3 coding DNA: TGTGCCAGCAGCCCACCCAGGACTAGCGGTTTCGCGGGGGAGCAGTACTTC. The chain has TRBV2 and TRBJ2-7, with TRBD2 matching 10 bases. CDR3 length equals 17 residues. Trimming cost V 6 bases and J 7 bases; bases outside gene matches: 18. Germline V CDR1 and CDR2: SNHLY, FYNNEI.